This T cell receptor (beta chain) was captured by sequencing in a study of T-cell memory formation after mild COVID-19. This clonotype came up a few times. TCRdb reprocessed the 5' RACE reads with MiXCR, giving one entry per CDR3 protein. The sample carries 200,000 to 250,000 distinct CDR3 sequences, roughly 27% recorded once. Germline CDR1 is SGHDT and CDR2 is YYEEEE. V lost 4 bases to trimming and J lost 5 bases, with 16 bases between them. The CDR3 sequence is 14 residues long. This TCR derives from an adult woman who had mild COVID-19 (a few samples of this study predate the infection). Cell type and time point are not known. The gene calls are TRBV5-6 and TRBJ2-7; D is possibly TRBD1 (5 bases). The sequenced sample consisted of PBMCs or a T cell subset sorted from them (not recorded which). This CDR3 reads CASSTRARRDEQYF. CDR3 coding DNA: TGTGCCAGCAGCACCAGGGCCCGACGGGACGAGCAGTACTTC. The variable domain in full, completed from reference TRBV5-6 and TRBJ2-7, reads DAGVTQSPTHLIKTRGQQVTLRCSPKSGHDTVSWYQQALGQGPQFIFQYYEEEERQRGNFPDRFSGHQFPNYSSELNVNALLLGDSALYLCASSTRARRDEQYFGPGTRLTVT.